This entry lists 30 T cell receptor beta chains sequenced from one sample in a study of T cell responses to AZD1222 COVID-19 vaccine. Measured with immunoSEQ multiplex PCR; TCRdb has only the in-frame clones, and not every one. The data hold about 130,000 clones, with more than 70% observed a single time. The specimen comprised peripheral blood, sampled on day 0 of AZD1222 vaccination. The receptors were sampled from an adult in good health.

This clone occurred once. The chain employs TRBV7-9 and TRBJ2-5; D is undetermined. Germline CDR1 reads SEHNR; CDR2 reads FQNEAQ (reference sequence). The V end was cut by 2 bases, the J end by 0 bases, with 7 bases between. The CDR3 runs 14 residues. The CDR3 nucleotides are TGTGCCAGCAGCTTAATCTCCTACCAAGAGACCCAGTACTTC. Its protein product is CASSLISYQETQYF.

The genes are TRBV5-4 and TRBJ1-2; D not resolved. Between the trimmed V and J ends, which lost 2 bases and 4 bases, there was a span of 12 bases. CDR3 length equals 14 residues. Germline values: CDR1 SGHNT, CDR2 YYREEE (reference sequence). The CDR3 loop reads CASSFRTVVYGYTF. CDR3 nucleotides: TGTGCCAGCAGCTTTAGAACAGTAGTCTATGGCTACACCTTC.

The CDR3 nucleotides are TGTGCCAGCAGCTTAGCCGACAGGGCGGGCACTGAAGCTTTCTTT. It codes for CASSLADRAGTEAFF. The genes are TRBV7-8 and TRBJ1-1; TRBD1 aligns across 7 bases. The CDR3 totals 15 residues. Germline V CDR1 and CDR2: SGHVS, FQNEAQ. The ends lost 0 bases at V and 4 bases at J; junction bases unmatched: 5.

This clone was observed a handful of times. The genes are TRBV19 and TRBJ2-7, with D perhaps TRBD2 (5 bases). The CDR3 loop spans 14 amino acids. Between the trimmed V and J ends, which lost 5 bases and 3 bases, there was a span of 14 bases. CDR1 is LNHDA, CDR2 SQIVND, per germline (reference sequence). The chain's CDR3 is CASSPDLLGYEQYF. The CDR3 nucleotides are TGTGCCAGTAGTCCCGACCTACTAGGCTACGAGCAGTACTTC.

There are a few counts of this clone. The genes are TRBV7-2 and TRBJ2-5; 8 positions agree with TRBD1. The CDR3 covers 14 residues. The trim removed 5 bases at V and 4 bases at J, leaving 6 bases unmatched. CDR1 SGHTA and CDR2 FQGNSA come from the germline V gene. The CDR3 bases are TGTGCCAGCAGCCGTCAGACAGGGGCAGAGACCCAGTACTTC. This encodes CASSRQTGAETQYF.

The V call is TRBV2, the J call TRBJ1-1; tentatively, D is TRBD1 (6 bases). The V gene lost 0 bases and the J gene lost 8 bases, with 19 bases spanning the gap. The CDR3 runs to 16 residues. Germline V gives CDR1 SNHLY, CDR2 FYNNEI. Written as DNA, the CDR3 is TGTGCCAGCAGTGAAGCGCCGACAGGCCGAGGGGGGGAAGCTTTCTTT. Its protein is CASSEAPTGRGGEAFF.

This clone appeared once. The CDR3 DNA reads as TGTGCCACCAGCAGAGATGTGGCTGTCGGTAAGCCCCAGCATTTT. It encodes CATSRDVAVGKPQHF. The chain employs TRBV15 and TRBJ1-5; D gene uncertain. The V gene's germline CDR1 is LNHNV and CDR2 YYDKDF (reference sequence). Trimming pared 0 bases from V and 8 bases from J, leaving 14 bases between. The CDR3 has 15 residues.

Here the CDR3 DNA reads TGTGCCAGCAGACCCCGACAGGGGCTTTCACCCCTCCACTTT. Amino acids: CASRPRQGLSPLHF. This chain links TRBV6-5 with TRBJ1-6, with 8 bases lining up with TRBD1. J gave up 9 bases and V 6 bases, and 7 bases lay outside the gene matches. Germline V gives CDR1 MNHEY, CDR2 SVGAGI. This CDR3 contains 14 residues.

The chain links TRBV29-1 to TRBJ1-3; perhaps TRBD1 as D (6 bases). The CDR3 runs 15 residues. V lost 2 bases and J lost 4, with 15 bases in between. Germline V gives CDR1 SQVTM, CDR2 ANQGSEA. CDR3 sequence: CSVETYRESGNTIYF. CDR3 DNA: TGCAGCGTTGAAACCTACAGGGAGTCCGGAAACACCATATATTTT.

The chain uses TRBV9 and TRBJ1-2; no definite D call. This CDR3 has 13 residues. V was cut by 4 bases and J by 2 bases, with 9 bases left in between. The germline gives CDR1 SGDLS, CDR2 YYNGEE. CDR3 bases: TGTGCCAGCAGCCCGGGTCTAAACTATGGCTACACCTTC. Its translation: CASSPGLNYGYTF.

This chain connects TRBV20-1 to TRBJ1-2; a possible D gene is TRBD1 (5 bases). CDR3 length: 11 residues. Per the germline V gene, CDR1 is DFQATT and CDR2 is SNEGSKA (reference sequence). V dropped 3 bases and J dropped 5 bases, with 7 bases sitting between them. CDR3 DNA sequence: TGCAGTGCTAGGGGGGTGTATGGCTACACCTTC. It is translated as CSARGVYGYTF.

On this clone: Different DNA sequences within this sample yield the same CDR3. This rearrangement joins TRBV19 to TRBJ1-2; no definite D call. This CDR3 region has 14 residues. The germline V gene encodes CDR1 LNHDA and CDR2 SQIVND (reference sequence). The ends were cut back, 3 bases at V and 2 bases at J, with 10 bases in the middle. CDR3 DNA sequence: TGTGCCAGTAGTATCTCTCCAGTCAACTATGGCTACACCTTC. Translating it yields CASSISPVNYGYTF.

This sequence joins TRBV18 and TRBJ1-2, with a tentative D call TRBD1 (6 bases). The CDR3 runs to 15 residues. Deletions cut 4 bases from V and 2 bases from J, with 14 bases between. The germline V gene encodes CDR1 KGHSH and CDR2 LQKENI. As DNA, the CDR3 is TGTGCCAGCTCACATTATATTACAGGGAACTATGGCTACACCTTC. This gives the protein CASSHYITGNYGYTF.

V usage is TRBV7-8 and J usage is TRBJ2-7; unclear D gene. CDR3 length equals 18 residues. CDR1 SGHVS and CDR2 FQNEAQ come from the germline V gene. V lost 5 bases and J 5 bases, leaving 28 bases between the germline ends. CDR3 residues: CASSPPPHQDDRFHEQYF. CDR3 in DNA: TGTGCCAGCAGCCCACCCCCACATCAAGATGATCGATTCCACGAGCAGTACTTC.

The J gene is TRBJ1-6, the V gene TRBV2, with unresolved D. V lost 6 bases and J lost 0, with 6 bases in between. This CDR3 is 14 amino acids long. Germline lookup yields CDR1 SNHLY and CDR2 FYNNEI. The CDR3 loop is CASSLTSYNSPLHF. Here the CDR3 DNA reads TGTGCCAGCAGCCTCACCTCCTATAATTCACCCCTCCACTTT.

The chain recombines TRBV4-1 with TRBJ1-2; D is unresolved. The germline V and J ends were trimmed by 6 bases and 4 bases, with 6 bases remaining between them. From germline, CDR1 is MGHRA and CDR2 YSYEKL. CDR3 size: 11 residues. The CDR3 loop reads CASRSGYGYTF. DNA for the CDR3: TGCGCCAGCAGGTCGGGCTATGGCTACACCTTC.

The rearrangement uses TRBV19 and TRBJ1-5; D unresolved. Per germline, CDR1 LNHDA and CDR2 SQIVND (reference sequence). This CDR3 contains 12 residues. V was shortened by 5 bases and J by 6 bases, with 8 bases between the two germline ends. CDR3: CASSQEGQPQHF. The CDR3 bases are TGTGCCAGTAGTCAGGAAGGTCAGCCCCAGCATTTT.

This clone was counted only a few times. This chain joins TRBV27 and TRBJ1-6, with TRBD1 as a possible D gene (5 bases). V lost 2 bases and J 9 bases, leaving 17 bases between the germline ends. This CDR3 has 16 residues. In germline, CDR1 is MNHEY, CDR2 SMNVEV (reference sequence). This chain's CDR3 is CASSLMIGGAGSPLHF. CDR3 in DNA: TGTGCCAGCAGTTTAATGATCGGGGGTGCAGGTTCACCCCTCCACTTT.

The chain joins TRBV14 to TRBJ2-1; a weak D match, TRBD2 (5 bases). The CDR3 is 15 residues long. Trimming left V 4 bases short and J 5 bases short, with 15 bases between. The germline gives CDR1 SGHDN, CDR2 FVKESK. The CDR3 loop is CASSPHPREHNEQFF. In DNA form, the CDR3 reads TGTGCCAGCAGCCCCCACCCGAGGGAGCACAATGAGCAGTTCTTC.

The chain recombines TRBV6-5 with TRBJ2-2; D ambiguous. Trimming left V 6 bases short and J 5 bases short, with 4 bases between. This CDR3 comprises 11 residues. The germline V gene has CDR1 MNHEY and CDR2 SVGAGI. The CDR3, as DNA: TGTGCCAGCAGGGCAACCGGGGAGCTGTTTTTT. Translation: CASRATGELFF.

CDR3 coding DNA: TGTGCCAGCAGTTTTGGGGTCGGCGGCTACACCTTC. This gives the protein CASSFGVGGYTF. V and J are TRBV12-3 or TRBV12-4 and TRBJ1-2; D remains ambiguous. Trimming pared 3 bases from V and 8 bases from J, leaving 10 bases between. This CDR3 spans 12 amino acids.

The DNA for the CDR3 is TGTGCCAGCAGTTCCGGGAGGGATGGCTACACCTTC. This translates into CASSSGRDGYTF. The chain joins TRBV6-5 to TRBJ1-2; D call uncertain. The germline CDR1 and CDR2 sequences are MNHEY and SVGAGI. The CDR3 length is 12 residues. Trimming shortened V by 4 bases and J by 6 bases, and 9 bases separated the two germline ends.

The chain carries TRBV7-2 and TRBJ1-1; D might be TRBD1 (6 bases). The CDR3 is made up of 14 amino acids. The V and J ends lost 4 bases and 3 bases respectively, with 12 bases between them. Looked up from germline, CDR1 is SGHTA and CDR2 is FQGNSA. The CDR3, as DNA: TGTGCCAGCAGCTCAGGGGTACAGGACACTGAAGCTTTCTTT. Protein: CASSSGVQDTEAFF.

This clone was observed once. The J gene is TRBJ1-2, the V gene TRBV7-8; 8 bases agree with TRBD1. This CDR3 comprises 13 residues. Germline-derived CDR1 and CDR2 are SGHVS and FQNEAQ. V was clipped by 5 bases and J by 7 bases; unmatched bases: 6. The CDR3 nucleotides are TGTGCCAGCAGCGTCCAGGGGGCGCGTGGCTACACCTTC. It codes for CASSVQGARGYTF.

The genes are TRBV5-4 and TRBJ1-4, with TRBD1 as a possible D gene (6 bases). The V end was cut by 0 bases, the J end by 5 bases, with 8 bases between. The CDR3 length is 14 residues. Germline assignment: CDR1 SGHNT and CDR2 YYREEE (reference sequence). CDR3 loop: CASSLGTGNEKLFF. Written as DNA, the CDR3 is TGTGCCAGCAGCTTGGGAACAGGGAATGAAAAACTGTTTTTT.

The DNA for the CDR3 is TGTGCCAGCAGTGAAGGAGGGGGCAATCAGCCCCAGCATTTT. This translates into CASSEGGGNQPQHF. The chain uses TRBV6-1 and TRBJ1-5; tentative D call: TRBD1 (5 bases). With 1 base removed from V and 2 bases from J, the gap between germline ends came to 6 bases. This CDR3 is 14 amino acids long. Germline V gives CDR1 MNHNS, CDR2 SASEGT.

CDR3 coding DNA: TGTGCCAGCAGTTATTTGGTCACCAGACCGAACACTGAAGCTTTCTTT. It is translated as CASSYLVTRPNTEAFF. The chain is built from TRBV6-2 or TRBV6-3 and TRBJ1-1; D remains ambiguous. The CDR3 is made up of 16 amino acids. The V end was cut by 3 bases, the J end by 1 base, with 15 bases between. Germline CDR1 is MNHEY and CDR2 is SVGEGT.

Only a few counts were recorded for this clone. The J gene is TRBJ2-7, the V gene TRBV6-6; 12 positions match TRBD2. Trimming removed 6 bases from V and 3 bases from J; junction bases left unmatched: 3. The CDR3 is 14 residues long. Germline V gives CDR1 MNHNY, CDR2 SVGAGI (reference sequence). The CDR3 coding sequence is TGTGCCAGCAGCCCTAGCGGGGGGGTCTACGAGCAGTACTTC. Protein sequence: CASSPSGGVYEQYF.

The chain has TRBV3-1 (or the pseudogene TRBV3-2) and TRBJ1-5; D not certain. Deletions cut 0 bases from V and 2 bases from J, with 8 bases between. CDR3 length: 15 residues. CDR1 and CDR2 (germline): LGHDT, YNNKEL (reference sequence). This CDR3 is CASSQDSTGNQPQHF. DNA for the CDR3: TGTGCCAGCAGCCAAGATAGTACAGGCAATCAGCCCCAGCATTTT.

The rearrangement links TRBV6-5 to TRBJ2-5; D gene ambiguous. Germline CDR1 and CDR2: MNHEY and SVGAGI. There are 12 residues in the CDR3. The V and J ends lost 5 bases and 4 bases respectively, with 8 bases between them. The CDR3 coding sequence is TGTGCCAGCAGTCTCACTGGAGAGACCCAGTACTTC. Translation gives CASSLTGETQYF.